This T cell receptor (beta chain) was captured by sequencing in a study of cytomegalovirus exposure and HLA in healthy donors. Assay: immunoSEQ multiplex PCR; the TCRdb copy retains only in-frame clones and omits some. The sample has about 100,000 clones; around 85% are singletons. V lost 1 base to trimming and J lost 4 bases, with 10 bases between them. In germline, CDR1 is SGHRS, CDR2 YFSETQ. The length of the CDR3 is 14 residues. Separation from the approximately 670-subject first cohort characterized the roughly 120-subject validation cohort, to which the donors belonged. J is TRBJ2-3 and V is TRBV5-1, with no clear D. The TCR comes from a woman between 18 and 29 years old in good health and CMV-seronegative. What was sequenced was PBMCs. The DNA of the CDR3 is TGCGCCAGCAGCTTGCCACATCCTGCAGATACGCAGTATTTT. It codes for CASSLPHPADTQYF.